Sequencing of this T cell receptor (beta chain) was carried out in a study of beta chain features in type 1 diabetes. The study's findings and limits: In all four CD4+ subsets, TCRB CDR3 length was significantly, moderately reduced in type 1 diabetes. Naive, central memory and Treg TCRB repertoires seemed to resemble each other more closely in patients than they did in healthy donors. Possible PCR preference for shorter templates applied equally to patients and controls.

Sequencing targeted expressed TCRB transcripts, as all isolated RNA had been reverse transcribed. Naive, central memory and regulatory T cell samples yielded around 3.6 million reads on average. Using immunoSEQ multiplex PCR, the repertoire was profiled, and TCRdb retains in-frame clones only, with some absent. The table includes 25,000 to 30,000 clones, approximately 55% detected once. V was shortened by 7 bases and J by 4 bases, with 10 bases between the two germline ends. This CDR3 is 11 amino acids long. Germline-derived CDR1 and CDR2 are SQVTM and ANQGSEA. A word on this clone: Its specificity is not known.

Each of the CD4+ naive, central memory, regulatory and stem cell-like memory populations was sorted via CD45RO/CCR7/CD25/CD127/CD95/CD27. This chain links TRBV29-1 with TRBJ1-2, with D possibly matching TRBD1 (6 bases). This TCR was recovered from a woman younger than 35 with type 1 diabetes. Sequencing input: Tregs from blood. The CDR3 is CSADSPYGYTF. The CDR3 DNA reads TGCAGCGCGGACAGTCCCTATGGCTACACCTTC.